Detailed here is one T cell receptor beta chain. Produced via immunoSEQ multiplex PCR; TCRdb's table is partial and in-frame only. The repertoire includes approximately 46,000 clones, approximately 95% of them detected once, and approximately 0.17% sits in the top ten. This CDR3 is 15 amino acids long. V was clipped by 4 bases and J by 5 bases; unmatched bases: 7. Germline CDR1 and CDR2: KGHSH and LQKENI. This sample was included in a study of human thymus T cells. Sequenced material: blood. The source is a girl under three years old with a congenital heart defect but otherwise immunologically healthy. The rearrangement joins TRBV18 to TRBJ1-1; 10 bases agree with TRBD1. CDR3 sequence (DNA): TGTGCCAGCTCACTCCAGACAGGGGGCGAGACTGAAGCTTTCTTT. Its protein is CASSLQTGGETEAFF.